This TCR beta chain came from a study of control samples from healthy donors and cancer patients. Trimming removed 1 base from V and 4 bases from J, with 10 bases in between. Looked up from germline, CDR1 is SEHNR and CDR2 is FQNEAQ (reference sequence). The CDR3 loop spans 14 amino acids. Assay used: immunoSEQ multiplex PCR; TCRdb lists only in-frame clones, some missing. The sample has 150,000 to 200,000 clones, 85% to 90% seen once. In the case of this clone: Other nucleotide sequences from this sample produce the same CDR3.

Specimen: blood. The chain has TRBV7-9 and TRBJ1-2; a weak D match, TRBD1 (5 bases). The receptor was derived from a woman aged 30 to 39 in good health. Written as DNA, the CDR3 is TGTGCCAGCAGCTTAGGGGGCGGTCCCTATGGCTACACCTTC. Protein sequence: CASSLGGGPYGYTF.